This entry is about one TCR beta chain. Its target is not known. The record originates from a study of cytomegalovirus exposure and HLA in healthy donors. Study summary: An early release of data contained 75 million to 90 million unique TCRs, which came from HLA-typed donors.

Broader study findings: Several top significant clusters appeared, in a later analysis, to be linked to common viral pathogens. It was 150 to 200 TCR beta chains that were listed as cytomegalovirus-associated. In a later analysis, V- and J-gene trimming of beta chains associated with a DCLRE1C missense variant, replicated independently.

The CDR3 extends over 13 amino acids. Germline lookup yields CDR1 SGHVS and CDR2 FNYEAQ. Trimming took 1 base from V and 5 from J, leaving 8 bases between them. The PCR made use of 60 Vbeta and 13 Jbeta primers. Assay: immunoSEQ multiplex PCR; the TCRdb copy retains only in-frame clones and omits some. Among about 170,000 clones listed, 75% to 90% were seen once. V is TRBV7-6 and J is TRBJ2-5; maybe TRBD2 (5 bases). Input material: PBMCs. The receptor was isolated from a male donor in good health and CMV-seronegative. CDR3 residues: CASSLDRRETQYF. CDR3 nucleotides: TGTGCCAGCAGCTTAGATCGGAGGGAGACCCAGTACTTC. Combining the CDR3 with reference TRBV7-6 and TRBJ2-5 gives the whole variable domain GAGVSQSPRYKVTKRGQDVALRCDPISGHVSLYWYRQALGQGPEFLTYFNYEAQQDKSGLPNDRFSAERPEGSISTLTIQRTEQRDSAMYRCASSLDRRETQYFGPGTRLLVL.